These 24 T cell receptor beta chains came from one sample sequenced in a study of radiation and T cells in renal cell carcinoma. Described time point: baseline pretreatment blood. Treatment meaning: 15 Gy SBRT to primary tumor, nephrectomy 4 weeks later. The protocol was immunoSEQ multiplex PCR, while the TCRdb copy is restricted to in-frame clones and leaves out a portion. The sample holds about 49,000 clones, about 80% seen once. Sample: blood, taken from a patient whose treatment included radiotherapy and nephrectomy. These receptors all come from a woman between 65 and 79 years old with renal cell carcinoma.

The chain has TRBV7-3 and TRBJ2-1; no clear D gene. The CDR3 covers 14 residues. The V end lost 5 bases, the J end lost 8 bases, and 16 bases lay between the germline ends. Germline V gene data show CDR1 as SGHTA and CDR2 as FQGTGA. This CDR3 reads CASSQTGGIDEQFF. CDR3 bases: TGTGCCAGCAGCCAAACTGGCGGCATTGATGAGCAGTTCTTC.

This chain joins TRBV5-1 and TRBJ2-1, with TRBD2 matching over 9 bases. V lost 4 bases and J lost 7; bases outside the gene matches: 9. This CDR3 is built from 15 residues. Germline V lookup: CDR1 SGHRS, CDR2 YFSETQ. The CDR3 nucleotides are TGCGCCAGCAGCGGGTGGGGGACTAGCTTGAATGAGCAGTTCTTC. It codes for CASSGWGTSLNEQFF. Drawing the rest from reference TRBV5-1 and TRBJ2-1, the complete variable domain is KAGVTQTPRYLIKTRGQQVTLSCSPISGHRSVSWYQQTPGQGLQFLFEYFSETQRNKGNFPGRFSGRQFSNSRSEMNVSTLELGDSALYLCASSGWGTSLNEQFFGPGTRLTVL.

The chain carries TRBV6-5 and TRBJ2-7, with 9 bases that match TRBD2. CDR3 size: 14 residues. Per the germline V gene, CDR1 is MNHEY and CDR2 is SVGAGI. V was clipped by 6 bases and J by 2 bases; unmatched bases: 5. The CDR3 DNA is TGTGCCAGCAGCCCGGGACTAGCCCCCTACGAGCAGTACTTC. Protein sequence: CASSPGLAPYEQYF.

The chain employs TRBV6-1 and TRBJ1-3, with D unresolved. V was shortened by 6 bases and J by 2 bases, with 11 bases between the two germline ends. The CDR3 runs to 14 residues. The germline CDR1 and CDR2 sequences are MNHNS and SASEGT. The CDR3 DNA follows: TGTGCCAGCAGGGTGGAGGGCGCTGGAAACACCATATATTTT. Translated, it gives CASRVEGAGNTIYF.

The rearrangement links TRBV11-1 to TRBJ2-2, with D possibly matching TRBD2 (7 bases). V was cut by 5 bases and J by 0 bases, with 13 bases left in between. The length of the CDR3 is 16 residues. The germline V gene has CDR1 SGHAT and CDR2 FQDESV (reference sequence). The CDR3 DNA reads TGTGCCAGCAGCGACAAGGGGGGGCCGAACACCGGGGAGCTGTTTTTT. Encoded protein: CASSDKGGPNTGELFF.

The rearrangement uses TRBV2 and TRBJ1-1; D ambiguous. CDR3 length equals 12 residues. Germline V gene lookup returns CDR1 SNHLY and CDR2 FYNNEI. The germline V and J ends were trimmed by 7 bases and 1 base, with 7 bases remaining between them. CDR3 region: CASNGGNTEAFF. The CDR3 nucleotides are TGTGCCAGCAATGGCGGGAACACTGAAGCTTTCTTT.

This chain links TRBV19 with TRBJ1-5; D remains ambiguous. The CDR3 length is 15 residues. Per the germline V gene, CDR1 is LNHDA and CDR2 is SQIVND (reference sequence). V was shortened by 4 bases and J by 3 bases, with 13 bases between the two germline ends. CDR3 region: CASSKRGSINQPQHF. The CDR3 DNA sequence: TGTGCCAGTAGTAAACGTGGCAGCATCAATCAGCCCCAGCATTTT.

The J gene is TRBJ1-2, the V gene TRBV10-3; tentatively, D is TRBD1 (6 bases). Per the germline V gene, CDR1 is ENHRY and CDR2 is SYGVKD. The CDR3 has 13 residues. V lost 7 bases, J lost 8 bases, and 17 bases lay in between. The CDR3 region is CAITQSQGGGYTF. The CDR3 DNA sequence: TGTGCCATCACCCAATCACAGGGCGGGGGCTACACCTTC.

V and J are TRBV7-2 and TRBJ1-2; 9 nucleotides agree with TRBD1. Looked up from germline, CDR1 is SGHTA and CDR2 is FQGNSA. This CDR3 has 13 residues. With V trimmed by 5 bases and J by 8 bases, 6 bases remained unmatched. The DNA for the CDR3 is TGTGCCAGCAGCCCGGGGACAGGGAGAGGCTACACCTTC. Encoded protein: CASSPGTGRGYTF. Looking up the rest from reference TRBV7-2 and TRBJ1-2 gives the full variable domain: GAGVSQSPSNKVTEKGKDVELRCDPISGHTALYWYRQSLGQGLEFLIYFQGNSAPDKSGLPSDRFSAERTGGSVSTLTIQRTQQEDSAVYLCASSPGTGRGYTFGSGTRLTVV.

The V call is TRBV5-1, the J call TRBJ1-6; D is unclear. Germline V gene sequence: CDR1 SGHRS, CDR2 YFSETQ. The CDR3 loop spans 14 amino acids. The V end was cut by 0 bases, the J end by 10 bases, with 11 bases between. The CDR3 bases are TGCGCCAGCAGCTTGGAGATGGGGAACTCACCCCTCCACTTT. It is translated as CASSLEMGNSPLHF.

The chain has TRBV4-1 and TRBJ2-7; 11 bases match TRBD2. This CDR3 comprises 18 residues. V was clipped by 1 base and J by 4 bases; unmatched bases: 12. Germline lookup yields CDR1 MGHRA and CDR2 YSYEKL. In DNA, the CDR3 is TGCGCCAGCAGCCAAGTTACTCGGTATAGCGGGAGGGATTACGAGCAGTACTTC. Residues: CASSQVTRYSGRDYEQYF.

This chain's CDR3 is CASSSDLSSYNEQFF. CDR3 bases: TGTGCCAGCAGCTCAGACTTGAGCTCCTACAATGAGCAGTTCTTC. This sequence joins TRBV7-2 and TRBJ2-1; no clear D gene. Germline CDR1 reads SGHTA; CDR2 reads FQGNSA. This CDR3 region has 15 residues. Trimming left V 4 bases short and J 0 bases short, with 10 bases between.

This chain joins TRBV4-3 and TRBJ1-2, with TRBD1 as a possible D gene (6 bases). V shed 0 bases and J shed 7 bases, with 12 bases lying between them. Germline CDR1 and CDR2: LGHNA and YSLEER. The CDR3 is 14 residues long. The CDR3 sequence: CASSQDRGSVGYTF. The CDR3, as DNA: TGCGCCAGCAGCCAAGACAGGGGCTCGGTTGGCTACACCTTC.

Regarding this clone: Other nucleotide sequences in the sample specify the same CDR3. V usage is TRBV7-9 and J usage is TRBJ2-7; TRBD2 aligns across 11 bases. Germline CDR1 reads SEHNR; CDR2 reads FQNEAQ (reference sequence). The V segment lost 4 bases and the J segment 4 bases; nucleotides outside the gene matches: 3. The CDR3 spans 14 residues. The CDR3 here is CASSSGTSGYEQYF. CDR3 nucleotides: TGTGCCAGCAGCTCCGGGACTAGCGGTTACGAGCAGTACTTC.

The chain carries TRBV11-3 and TRBJ2-1; 8 nucleotides agree with TRBD2. Losses at the gene ends were 0 bases for V and 7 bases for J; bases not matched to a gene: 8. The germline V gene has CDR1 SGHNT and CDR2 YENEEA. This CDR3 is built from 16 residues. DNA for the CDR3: TGTGCCAGCAGCTTAGAGCCTGCGGGGGGCCGAAATGAGCAGTTCTTC. Its translation: CASSLEPAGGRNEQFF. Looking up the rest from reference TRBV11-3 and TRBJ2-1 gives the full variable domain: EAGVVQSPRYKIIEKKQPVAFWCNPISGHNTLYWYLQNLGQGPELLIRYENEEAVDDSQLPKDRFSAERLKGVDSTLKIQPAELGDSAVYLCASSLEPAGGRNEQFFGPGTRLTVL.

The genes are TRBV14 and TRBJ2-3, with unresolved D. Germline lookup yields CDR1 SGHDN and CDR2 FVKESK. The CDR3 runs to 12 residues. Trimming removed 3 bases from V and 2 bases from J, with 3 bases in between. The CDR3 loop reads CASSQITDTQYF. CDR3 in DNA: TGTGCCAGCAGCCAGATCACAGATACGCAGTATTTT.

In its sample, this clone was seen once. This chain links TRBV10-2 with TRBJ1-1, with D tentatively TRBD1 (5 bases). Trimming cost V 0 bases and J 1 base, with 6 bases left between them. CDR3 length: 14 residues. Germline CDR1 and CDR2: WSHSY and SAAADI. The CDR3 here is CASSESQGNTEAFF. The CDR3 nucleotides read TGCGCCAGCAGTGAGTCGCAGGGGAACACTGAAGCTTTCTTT.

The J gene is TRBJ2-3, the V gene TRBV6-1; TRBD1 or TRBD2 may be the D gene (5 bases each). V dropped 5 bases and J dropped 6 bases, with 12 bases sitting between them. The germline V gene has CDR1 MNHNS and CDR2 SASEGT. The CDR3 has 13 residues. The CDR3 DNA is TGTGCCAGCAGTAGGGACCGGTGGGATACGCAGTATTTT. Protein: CASSRDRWDTQYF.

The chain carries TRBV7-2 and TRBJ2-1; 11 positions agree with TRBD2. Germline assignment: CDR1 SGHTA and CDR2 FQGNSA. The CDR3 has 15 amino acids. V was clipped by 5 bases and J by 2 bases; unmatched bases: 2. Here the CDR3 DNA reads TGTGCCAGCAGCCAACTAGCGGGGGCCTACAATGAGCAGTTCTTC. It is translated as CASSQLAGAYNEQFF.

The chain employs TRBV19 and TRBJ2-3; 10 bases map to TRBD2. Unmatched junction bases numbered 2, after V lost 3 bases and J lost 2 bases. The CDR3 extends over 15 amino acids. Per the germline V gene, CDR1 is LNHDA and CDR2 is SQIVND (reference sequence). The CDR3 nucleotides read TGTGCCAGTAGTATCGGACTAGCGGACACAGATACGCAGTATTTT. The encoded protein is CASSIGLADTDTQYF.

J is TRBJ1-5 and V is TRBV10-3; D uncertain. CDR1 is ENHRY and CDR2 is SYGVKD in the germline V gene. With 3 bases removed from V and 2 bases from J, the gap between germline ends came to 14 bases. The CDR3 runs 16 residues. Written as DNA, the CDR3 is TGTGCCATCAGTGAAGCAATATCAATCGGCAATCAGCCCCAGCATTTT. Residues: CAISEAISIGNQPQHF.

The chain carries TRBV10-2 and TRBJ2-3; D unresolved. Looked up from germline, CDR1 is WSHSY and CDR2 is SAAADI. The germline V and J ends were trimmed by 6 bases and 2 bases, with 12 bases remaining between them. This CDR3 is built from 14 residues. Written as DNA, the CDR3 is TGCGCCAGCAGGCCTGGTGGGTTCACAGATACGCAGTATTTT. Its protein is CASRPGGFTDTQYF.

The rearrangement uses TRBV6-1 and TRBJ1-3, with D hard to call. The germline gives CDR1 MNHNS, CDR2 SASEGT. This CDR3 comprises 13 residues. The germline V and J ends were trimmed by 7 bases and 0 bases, with 7 bases remaining between them. CDR3 protein: CASINDSGNTIYF. The CDR3, as DNA: TGTGCCAGCATCAATGACTCTGGAAACACCATATATTTT.

The genes are TRBV15 and TRBJ2-2; no definite D call. V dropped 4 bases and J dropped 1 base, with 10 bases sitting between them. The CDR3 has 15 amino acids. Germline CDR1 is LNHNV and CDR2 is YYDKDF (reference sequence). The CDR3 loop is CATSIDRVNTGELFF. In nucleotides, the CDR3 is TGTGCCACCAGCATAGATAGGGTGAACACCGGGGAGCTGTTTTTT.